This TCR beta chain is drawn from a study of blood T cell repertoires in COVID-19 (dated by TCRdb to between 2020 and 2021). At the level of the whole study: Samples from collaborators originated in the United States, Italy and Spain and spanned both the acute and convalescent phases of COVID-19. The dataset comprised deeply sampled blood TCRbeta repertoires from subjects exposed to, actively infected with, or recovered from COVID-19. The prospective study material was composed of cDNA or gDNA derived from T cells, B-cell-depleted T cells, or PBMCs. Samples were obtained from the ongoing ImmuneRACE study (first 160 participants) and from over a thousand subjects provided by 6 global collaborators. The repertoires were released in a freely available public database meant as a resource for research on the immune response to SARS-CoV-2. Sample metadata almost always included a de-identified subject ID, COVID-19 status, age in years and sex. Where available, HLA class I and class II types were obtained from metadata supplied by the sample provider rather than from assay-based typing.

Broader findings and caveats from the paper: The amount of clinical and demographic metadata varied by source and participant and was provided uncurated.

Each collaborating institution followed its own protocols to collect whole blood in K2EDTA tubes. For TCRbeta analysis, collaborators shipped samples in one of three forms: frozen whole blood, isolated PBMCs, or DNA extracted from either of those sample types. TCRbeta CDR3 regions were amplified from genomic DNA using the immunoSEQ Assay, a bias-controlled multiplex PCR. Per the authors' processing: The number of nucleated cells in each sample was estimated by amplification of reference gene primers within the assay. To quantify the absolute abundance of each unique TCRbeta CDR3 rearrangement, sequence reads were collapsed and filtered. Productive Simpson clonality was computed per sample as the square root of Simpson's diversity index over productive rearrangements. What TCRdb holds here is the immuneACCESS table cut down to in-frame rearrangements. Part of the clones is not present; checked against another copy, under half of the missing clones reflect an unresolved V gene, and the others are unexplained. V and J calls plus clone size are reproduced from that table; the DNA served to infer D and trimming. For this sample there are more than 120,000 clones; around 84% appear just once. The leading ten clones occupy 2.6% of the sample.

Turning to this clone: The antigen this receptor binds is unknown. No base qualities exist here, and no much larger clone lies one base off it.

The V end gives up 3 bases and the J end 5 bases, leaving 4 bases in the junction not matched to a gene. The germline V gene supplies CDR1 MGHRA and CDR2 YSYEKL. There are 16 amino acids in the CDR3, from cysteine to phenylalanine inclusive. Solely the CDR3 DNA is kept, with 48 bases framed from the first base. The TCR was taken from a human donor with acute or convalescent COVID-19. The donor label of this sample is uncertain. The receptor chain draws on TRBV4-1 and TRBJ2-1, with 13 bases in between that match TRBD2. What was sequenced was peripheral blood. The nucleotide sequence reads TGCGCCAGCAGCCATGCGGGACTAGCGGGACACAATGAGCAGTTCTTC. It is translated as CASSHAGLAGHNEQFF.